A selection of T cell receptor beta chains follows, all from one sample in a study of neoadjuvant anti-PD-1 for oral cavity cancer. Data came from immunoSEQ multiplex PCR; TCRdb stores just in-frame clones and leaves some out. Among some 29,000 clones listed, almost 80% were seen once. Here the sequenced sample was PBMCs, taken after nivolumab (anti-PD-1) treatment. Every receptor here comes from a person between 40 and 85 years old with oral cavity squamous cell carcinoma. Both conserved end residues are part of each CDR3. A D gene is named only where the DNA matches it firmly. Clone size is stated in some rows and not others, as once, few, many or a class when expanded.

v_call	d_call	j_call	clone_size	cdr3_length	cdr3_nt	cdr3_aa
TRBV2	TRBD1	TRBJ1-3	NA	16	TGTGCCAGCAGTGAAGGGACAGGAAACTCTGGAAACACCATATATTTT	CASSEGTGNSGNTIYF
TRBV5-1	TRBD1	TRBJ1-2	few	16	TGCGCCAGCAGCCGAACTACAGGGGCGTACTACGATGGCTACACCTTC	CASSRTTGAYYDGYTF
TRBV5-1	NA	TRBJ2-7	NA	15	TGCGCCAGCAGCTTGTTCGGACAGTCATCCTACGAGCAGTACTTC	CASSLFGQSSYEQYF
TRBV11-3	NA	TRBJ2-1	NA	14	TGTGCCAGCAGCTTAGGCCTACAGGGAGATGAGCAGTTCTTC	CASSLGLQGDEQFF
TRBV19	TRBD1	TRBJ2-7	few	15	TGTGCCAGTAAAGAACGGACAGGGGCAGCCTACGAGCAGTACTTC	CASKERTGAAYEQYF
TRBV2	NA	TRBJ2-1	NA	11	TGTGCCAGCAGTTATCGACCGAAGCAGTTCTTC	CASSYRPKQFF
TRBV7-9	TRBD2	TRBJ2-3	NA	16	TGTGCCAGCAGCCCAGGACCGGGGGGGTACACAGATACGCAGTATTTT	CASSPGPGGYTDTQYF
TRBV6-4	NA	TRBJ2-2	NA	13	TGTGCCAGCAGTGACACAGTCACCGGGGAGCTGTTTTTT	CASSDTVTGELFF
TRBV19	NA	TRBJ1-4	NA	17	TGTGCCAGTAGTTCCGGCCGCCTGGGACAACTAAATGAAAAACTGTTTTTT	CASSSGRLGQLNEKLFF
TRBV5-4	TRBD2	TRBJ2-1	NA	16	TGTGCCAGCAGCTTAGGAGGCGGGGGGCCCTTGAATGAGCAGTTCTTC	CASSLGGGGPLNEQFF
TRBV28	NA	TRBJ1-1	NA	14	TGTGCCAGCAGTTTTCCGGGGGGGAGGCCTGAAGCTTTCTTT	CASSFPGGRPEAFF
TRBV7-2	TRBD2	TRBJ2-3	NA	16	TGTGCCAGCTCGGGGCTAGCGGGGACGAGCACAGATACGCAGTATTTT	CASSGLAGTSTDTQYF
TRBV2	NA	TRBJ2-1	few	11	TGTGCCAGCAGTGACGTGGGACTTCAGTTCTTC	CASSDVGLQFF
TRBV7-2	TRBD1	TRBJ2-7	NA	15	TGTGCCAGCAGCTTTTTAGGGACAGGGGGCGACGAGCAGTACTTC	CASSFLGTGGDEQYF
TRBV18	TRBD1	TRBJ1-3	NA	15	TGTGCCAGCTCAGCCGGGACAGGGGTTGGAAACACCATATATTTT	CASSAGTGVGNTIYF
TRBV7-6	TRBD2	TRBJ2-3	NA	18	TGTGCCAGCAGCTTTGATATCGGGGGGGGCAGTGGCACAGATACGCAGTATTTT	CASSFDIGGGSGTDTQYF
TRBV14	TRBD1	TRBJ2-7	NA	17	TGTGCCAGCAGCCAAGCCAATTTCCCAGGGGGAATCTACGAGCAGTACTTC	CASSQANFPGGIYEQYF
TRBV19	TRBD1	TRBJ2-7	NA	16	TGTGCCAGTAGTATTACCCCGGGACAGGGACGCTACGAGCAGTACTTC	CASSITPGQGRYEQYF
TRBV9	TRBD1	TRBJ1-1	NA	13	TGTGCCAGCAGCGGGGACAGGGGATATCAAGCTTTCTTT	CASSGDRGYQAFF
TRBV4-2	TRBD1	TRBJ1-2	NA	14	TGTGCCAGCAGCCAAGCCGGGACAGGGTCCGGCTACACCTTC	CASSQAGTGSGYTF
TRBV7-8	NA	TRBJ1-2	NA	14	TGTGCCAGCAGCTTAGCGGGGAGCGCGTCGGGCTACACCTTC	CASSLAGSASGYTF
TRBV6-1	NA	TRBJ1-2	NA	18	TGTGCCAGCAGTGACCACCCCGATTCCTGGGACACTAACTATGGCTACACCTTC	CASSDHPDSWDTNYGYTF
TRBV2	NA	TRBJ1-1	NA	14	TGTGCCAGCAACCCTCCTGTGGTGAACACTGAAGCTTTCTTT	CASNPPVVNTEAFF
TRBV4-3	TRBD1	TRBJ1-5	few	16	TGCGCCAGCAGCCAAGATAGGGGGACAGACAATCAGCCCCAGCATTTT	CASSQDRGTDNQPQHF
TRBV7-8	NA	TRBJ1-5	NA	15	TGTGCCAGCAGCAAGAGCGGGTCTAGCAATCAGCCCCAGCATTTT	CASSKSGSSNQPQHF
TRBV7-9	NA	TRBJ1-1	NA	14	TGTGCCAGCAGCGGGGGACTTTCGAGTACTGAAGCTTTCTTT	CASSGGLSSTEAFF
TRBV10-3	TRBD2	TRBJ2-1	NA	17	TGTGCCATCAGCGAAGCTAGCGGGGGCGGAATTTACAATGAGCAGTTCTTC	CAISEASGGGIYNEQFF
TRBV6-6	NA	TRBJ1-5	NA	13	TGTGCCAGCACCTCGGACAGCAATCAGCCCCAGCATTTT	CASTSDSNQPQHF
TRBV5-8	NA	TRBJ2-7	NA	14	TGTGCCAGCAGCTTCAAGGGGAAGTGGTACGAGCAGTACTTC	CASSFKGKWYEQYF
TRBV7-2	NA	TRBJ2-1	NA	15	TGTGCCAGCAGCTTAGTTAGGCTAGGTGATAATGAGCAGTTCTTC	CASSLVRLGDNEQFF
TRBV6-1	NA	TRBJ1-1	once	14	TGTGCCAGCAGTGTGTCAGGTGGGGGCACTGAAGCTTTCTTT	CASSVSGGGTEAFF
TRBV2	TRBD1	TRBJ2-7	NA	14	TGTGCCAGCAGACCGGGACAGAACTCCTACGAGCAGTACTTC	CASRPGQNSYEQYF
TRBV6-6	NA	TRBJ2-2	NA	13	TGTGCCAGCAGCGACCGGGGAGCCGGGGAGCTGTTTTTT	CASSDRGAGELFF
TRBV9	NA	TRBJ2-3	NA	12	TGTGCCAGCAGCCTCAGCACAGATACGCAGTATTTT	CASSLSTDTQYF
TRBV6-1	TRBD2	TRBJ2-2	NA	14	TGTGCCAGCAGTGAACTAGCGGACACCGGGGAGCTGTTTTTT	CASSELADTGELFF
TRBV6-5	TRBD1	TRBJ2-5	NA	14	TGTGCCACCGAGACAGGGGACAGTCTAGAGACCCAGTACTTC	CATETGDSLETQYF
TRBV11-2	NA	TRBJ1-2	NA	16	TGTGCCAGCAGCTCCCAAGGAGGGGCCGCTAACTATGGCTACACCTTC	CASSSQGGAANYGYTF
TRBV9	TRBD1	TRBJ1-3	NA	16	TGTGCCAGCAGCATGACGACAGGGAATATCGGAAACACCATATATTTT	CASSMTTGNIGNTIYF
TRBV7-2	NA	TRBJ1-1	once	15	TGTGCCAGCAGCTTGGGGGGCGGGGCTAACACTGAAGCTTTCTTT	CASSLGGGANTEAFF
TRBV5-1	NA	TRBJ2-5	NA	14	TGCGCCAGCCGTAAAGAAGTCGGGCAAGAGACCCAGTACTTC	CASRKEVGQETQYF
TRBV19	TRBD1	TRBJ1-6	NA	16	TGTGCCAGTAGTCTTACGACAGGGCACCCGGAATCACCCCTCCACTTT	CASSLTTGHPESPLHF
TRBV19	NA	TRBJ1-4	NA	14	TGTGCCAGTAGTATAGCCGGGAGGAATGAAAAACTGTTTTTT	CASSIAGRNEKLFF
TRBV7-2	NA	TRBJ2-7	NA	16	TGTGCCAGCAGCTTATCAGTTAGGCCCACGCACTACGAGCAGTACTTC	CASSLSVRPTHYEQYF
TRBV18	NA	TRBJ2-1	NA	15	TGTGCCAGCTCACCATTGGCAGCCTCCTACAATGAGCAGTTCTTC	CASSPLAASYNEQFF
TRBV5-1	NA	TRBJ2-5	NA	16	TGCGCCAGCAGCTTGTATGGGGGGGGCCACCAAGAGACCCAGTACTTC	CASSLYGGGHQETQYF